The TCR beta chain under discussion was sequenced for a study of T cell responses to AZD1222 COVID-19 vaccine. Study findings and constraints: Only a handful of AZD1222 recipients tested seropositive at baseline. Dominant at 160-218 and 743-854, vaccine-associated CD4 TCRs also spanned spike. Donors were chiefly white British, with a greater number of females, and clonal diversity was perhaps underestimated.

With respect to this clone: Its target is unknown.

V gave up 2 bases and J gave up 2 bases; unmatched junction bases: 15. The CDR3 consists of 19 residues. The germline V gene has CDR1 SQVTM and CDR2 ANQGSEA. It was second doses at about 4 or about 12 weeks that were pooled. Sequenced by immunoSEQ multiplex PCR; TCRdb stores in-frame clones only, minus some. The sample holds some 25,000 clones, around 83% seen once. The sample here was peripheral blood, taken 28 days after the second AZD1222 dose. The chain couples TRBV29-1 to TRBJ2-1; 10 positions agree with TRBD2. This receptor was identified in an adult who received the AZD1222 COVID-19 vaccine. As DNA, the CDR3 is TGCAGCGTTGAATTTGGCGGGGCGCTAAGCGGGAGGGCCTACAATGAGCAGTTCTTC. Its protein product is CSVEFGGALSGRAYNEQFF.